This T cell receptor (beta chain) was found in a study of monozygotic twins with cystic fibrosis. Germline V gene lookup returns CDR1 LNHDA and CDR2 SQIVND (reference sequence). This CDR3 has 19 amino acids. Germline trimming cut 6 bases from V and 3 bases from J; bases unmatched to any gene: 14. Assay used: immunoSEQ multiplex PCR; TCRdb lists only in-frame clones, some missing. The sample has more than 9,000 clones, approximately 85% seen once. The sample was blood. The clonotype was recovered from a man between 18 and 29 years old with cystic fibrosis. V usage is TRBV19 and J usage is TRBJ2-5; 15 positions agree with TRBD2. The CDR3 region is CASSRGAGLAGGHEETQYF. In DNA, the CDR3 is TGTGCCAGTAGCAGGGGGGCCGGACTAGCGGGAGGGCACGAAGAGACCCAGTACTTC.